This T cell receptor beta chain was sequenced for a study of lymphopenia after photon versus proton radiotherapy. Study-wide findings and caveats: Proton therapy kept repertoires fairly stable, unlike photons, which gained effector/memory cells.

This clone was seen just once. Its antigen remains unidentified. Germline lookup yields CDR1 SGHVS and CDR2 FNYEAQ. The CDR3 sequence is 14 residues long. Trimming removed 5 bases at V and 6 bases at J, with 11 bases between. Method: immunoSEQ multiplex PCR; TCRdb's copy keeps in-frame clones and lacks some. The sample has tens of thousands of clones, 75% to 90% seen once. The clonotype was recovered from a man older than 75 with esophageal cancer. The source was peripheral blood, collected from a patient treated with proton-based radiotherapy. The genes are TRBV7-6 and TRBJ2-6, with D uncertain. CDR3 coding DNA: TGTGCCAGCAGCCCAGTTTTTTTGGCCAACGTCCTGACTTTC. It codes for CASSPVFLANVLTF.